These 8 T cell receptor beta chains originate from one sample sequenced in a study of human T cells and chemical hapten exposure. TCRdb re-derived calls from the 5' RACE reads in MiXCR, one entry per CDR3 protein. The sample contains 110,000 or so distinct CDR3 sequences, 15% to 20% of which appear only once. Whole blood that had not been fractionated was the source of extracted total RNA. The receptors derive from a human donor in good health.

This clonotype was counted between two and nine times. The V call is TRBV7-8, the J call TRBJ2-2; no clear D. Per germline, CDR1 SGHVS and CDR2 FQNEAQ. The CDR3 length is 14 residues. The ends were cut back, 8 bases at V and 2 bases at J, with 12 bases in the middle. CDR3 protein: CASRRAENTGELFF. DNA of the CDR3: TGTGCCAGCCGCCGTGCCGAAAACACCGGGGAGCTGTTTTTT.

The chain couples TRBV20-1 to TRBJ2-7; 9 bases align to TRBD2. Germline V gene sequence: CDR1 DFQATT, CDR2 SNEGSKA (reference sequence). This CDR3 contains 14 residues. V lost 5 bases and J lost 0; bases outside the gene matches: 5. The CDR3 sequence is CSAASGTSSYEQYF. The CDR3 nucleotides are TGCAGTGCTGCTAGCGGGACTTCCTCCTACGAGCAGTACTTC.

This clonotype came up a few times. The gene calls are TRBV24-1 and TRBJ2-3; TRBD2 aligns across 13 bases. This CDR3 spans 18 amino acids. V was pared by 5 bases and J by 0 bases, with 7 bases of the junction left unmatched. Germline loops: CDR1 KGHDR, CDR2 SFDVKD. The CDR3 coding sequence is TGTGCCACCAGTGCCCGGACTAGCGGGAGTCTCAGCACAGATACGCAGTATTTT. Translating it yields CATSARTSGSLSTDTQYF.

The sample holds a few counts of this clonotype. The chain recombines TRBV7-9 with TRBJ2-5, with D possibly being TRBD1 (6 bases). Germline lookup yields CDR1 SEHNR and CDR2 FQNEAQ (reference sequence). Trimming cost V 1 base and J 1 base, with 13 bases left between them. CDR3 length equals 16 residues. CDR3 amino acids: CASSLGAGALQETQYF. CDR3 in DNA: TGTGCCAGCAGCTTAGGGGCAGGGGCCCTCCAAGAGACCCAGTACTTC.

The CDR3 nucleotides are TGTGCCATCAGAACAGACAGGGGATTTAGCGGGAGCGCGGGGTACGAGCAGTACTTC. It codes for CAIRTDRGFSGSAGYEQYF. The genes are TRBV10-3 and TRBJ2-7; D possibly corresponds to TRBD2 (9 bases). The germline CDR1 and CDR2 sequences are ENHRY and SYGVKD. The V and J ends lost 6 bases and 4 bases respectively, with 31 bases between them. The CDR3 loop spans 19 amino acids.

The chain carries TRBV19 and TRBJ1-5; D not certain. The V and J ends lost 3 bases and 0 bases respectively, with 9 bases between them. Germline values: CDR1 LNHDA, CDR2 SQIVND (reference sequence). This CDR3 spans 15 amino acids. CDR3 region: CASSMNRNSNQPQHF. The CDR3 nucleotides read TGTGCCAGTAGTATGAACCGAAATAGCAATCAGCCCCAGCATTTT.

The chain uses TRBV29-1 and TRBJ1-1; the match to TRBD1 covers 12 bases. The CDR3 spans 16 residues. Germline V lookup: CDR1 SQVTM, CDR2 ANQGSEA. Trimming took 5 bases from V and 3 from J; bases not matched to a gene: 10. DNA for the CDR3: TGCAGCGTTCTGGGGACAGGGGGCGCGAGGGACACTGAAGCTTTCTTT. Its protein is CSVLGTGGARDTEAFF.

This clonotype was detected only a few times. J is TRBJ2-3 and V is TRBV27, with D possibly TRBD1 on 6 matching bases. Germline CDR1 and CDR2: MNHEY and SMNVEV (reference sequence). The CDR3 loop spans 13 amino acids. With 6 bases removed from V and 1 base from J, the gap between germline ends came to 8 bases. Here the CDR3 DNA reads TGTGCCAGCAGACGGACAGGCACAGATACGCAGTATTTT. It codes for CASRRTGTDTQYF.